The 28 T cell receptor beta chains below were found in one sample sequenced in a study of early T cells in non-severe SARS-CoV-2 infection. TCRdb reprocessed the 5' RACE reads with MiXCR, giving one entry per CDR3 protein. The sample lists tens of thousands of distinct CDR3 sequences, less than 11% occurring once. Sequencing was performed on whole blood. These receptors were taken from an adult who was a healthcare worker with PCR-confirmed SARS-CoV-2 infection or an uninfected control (not recorded which).

The chain couples TRBV20-1 to TRBJ1-2; D unclear. V lost 8 bases and J lost 3, with 16 bases in between. The CDR3 totals 13 residues. Germline V lookup: CDR1 DFQATT, CDR2 SNEGSKA (reference sequence). CDR3 amino acids: CSPQPLVDYGYTF. In DNA form, the CDR3 reads TGCAGTCCTCAACCCCTGGTAGACTATGGCTACACCTTC.

This clonotype has ten or more counts. This rearrangement joins TRBV7-2 to TRBJ1-5, with TRBD1 as a possible D gene (5 bases). There are 16 residues in the CDR3. Trimming cost V 5 bases and J 7 bases, with 21 bases left between them. Germline CDR1 and CDR2: SGHTA and FQGNSA. CDR3 sequence (DNA): TGTGCCAGCAGCGCAGGATCTCGGGGGACCGGGCAGCCCCAGCATTTT. It codes for CASSAGSRGTGQPQHF.

This clonotype was seen repeatedly, ten times or more. The V call is TRBV7-9, the J call TRBJ2-1; D is undetermined. The length of the CDR3 is 12 residues. The ends were cut back, 1 base at V and 8 bases at J, with 6 bases in the middle. CDR1 is SEHNR and CDR2 is FQNEAQ in the germline V gene (reference sequence). CDR3 sequence (DNA): TGTGCCAGCAGCTTAGGGTCGGATGAGCAGTTCTTC. It specifies CASSLGSDEQFF. Full variable domain (outside the CDR3, taken from reference TRBV7-9 and TRBJ2-1): DTGVSQNPRHKITKRGQNVTFRCDPISEHNRLYWYRQTLGQGPEFLTYFQNEAQLEKSRLLSDRFSAERPKGSFSTLEIQRTEQGDSAMYLCASSLGSDEQFFGPGTRLTVL.

Only a few counts were recorded for this clonotype. The chain is built from TRBV5-1 and TRBJ1-2; D gene ambiguous. Trimming removed 0 bases at V and 8 bases at J, with 5 bases between. Germline V gene lookup returns CDR1 SGHRS and CDR2 YFSETQ. This CDR3 comprises 11 residues. The CDR3 sequence: CASSLGHGYTF. The CDR3 DNA reads TGCGCCAGCAGCTTGGGCCACGGCTACACCTTC.

This clonotype was detected only a few times. The V and J genes are TRBV4-2 and TRBJ2-3; tentatively, D is TRBD1 or TRBD2 (5 bases each). Trimming cost V 0 bases and J 5 bases, with 9 bases left between them. The CDR3 extends over 14 amino acids. Germline-derived CDR1 and CDR2 are LGHNA and YNFKEQ. This CDR3 is CASSQDGGRDTQYF. As DNA, the CDR3 is TGTGCCAGCAGCCAAGATGGGGGACGAGATACGCAGTATTTT.

In this sample, this clonotype turned up many times. The V gene is TRBV10-3, the J gene TRBJ2-2; D is ambiguous. CDR1 is ENHRY, CDR2 SYGVKD, per germline. The ends were cut back, 2 bases at V and 7 bases at J, with 8 bases in the middle. This CDR3 contains 13 residues. CDR3: CAISETVSGELFF. The CDR3 region has the DNA TGTGCCATCAGTGAGACCGTGAGCGGGGAGCTGTTTTTT.

Ten or more counts support this clonotype. V gene TRBV7-2 combines with J gene TRBJ1-5; 8 nucleotides match TRBD1. After removal of 5 bases from V and 3 bases from J, the junction contained 3 bases not matched to a gene. This CDR3 has 14 amino acids. Germline values: CDR1 SGHTA, CDR2 FQGNSA. The chain's CDR3 is CASSRQGSNQPQHF. In DNA, the CDR3 is TGTGCCAGCAGCCGACAGGGGTCCAATCAGCCCCAGCATTTT.

This clonotype showed up many times. The chain joins TRBV12-5 to TRBJ2-7, with a tentative D call TRBD1 (6 bases). The CDR3 length is 14 residues. Germline V gives CDR1 LGHNT, CDR2 FRNRAP. Trimming removed 2 bases at V and 2 bases at J, with 10 bases between. In DNA form, the CDR3 reads TGTGCTAGTGGTTTGACCGGGACACCCTACGAGCAGTACTTC. Amino acid sequence: CASGLTGTPYEQYF.

This clonotype appeared a few times. CDR3 in amino acids: CSALRGTGVYEQYF. As DNA, the CDR3 is TGCAGCGCCCTGCGTGGGACAGGGGTCTACGAGCAGTACTTC. The J gene is TRBJ2-7, the V gene TRBV29-1; 10 bases are a match to TRBD1. Germline values: CDR1 SQVTM, CDR2 ANQGSEA. The CDR3 consists of 14 residues. V was pared by 7 bases and J by 3 bases, with 9 bases of the junction left unmatched.

This clonotype has only a few counts. J is TRBJ2-3 and V is TRBV6-2 or TRBV6-3, with 9 nucleotides matching TRBD2. The V gene's germline CDR1 is MNHEY and CDR2 SVGEGT. The CDR3 length is 16 residues. With 5 bases clipped from V and 0 bases from J, the junction kept 6 bases outside the gene matches. The DNA of the CDR3 is TGTGCCAGCAGTACCCGACTAGCGGCTAGCACAGATACGCAGTATTTT. It specifies CASSTRLAASTDTQYF.

This clonotype showed up many times. The chain combines TRBV30 with TRBJ2-2; 9 nucleotides line up with TRBD1. There are 16 residues in the CDR3. Germline V gives CDR1 GTSNPN, CDR2 SVGIG (reference sequence). J gave up 6 bases and V 2 bases, and 10 bases lay outside the gene matches. CDR3 amino acids: CAWSYNRGLLPGELFF. The CDR3 bases are TGTGCCTGGAGTTATAACAGGGGGCTTCTCCCCGGGGAGCTGTTTTTT.

The sample holds many counts of this clonotype. One end of the junction is discordant with germline, which a read error may explain. This chain joins TRBV5-1 and TRBJ1-1; 8 positions match TRBD1. CDR3 length: 13 amino acids. Germline V gene lookup returns CDR1 SGHRS and CDR2 YFSETQ. The CDR3 nucleotides are TGCGCCAGCAGCTTCGGACAGGGCCTTGAAGTTTTCTTT. Its protein is CASSFGQGLEVFF.

This clonotype was counted at least ten times. The V call is TRBV7-9, the J call TRBJ2-5, with a weak D call TRBD2 (6 bases). Trimming pared 5 bases from V and 4 bases from J, leaving 11 bases between. Per the germline V gene, CDR1 is SEHNR and CDR2 is FQNEAQ (reference sequence). The CDR3 loop spans 13 amino acids. The CDR3 sequence is CASSPTSGETQYF. The CDR3 DNA follows: TGTGCCAGCAGCCCGACTAGTGGAGAGACCCAGTACTTC.

This clonotype has a count of ten or more. This rearrangement joins TRBV5-1 to TRBJ2-1; 9 nucleotides line up with TRBD1. The CDR3 has 14 amino acids. Unmatched junction bases numbered 4, after V lost 2 bases and J lost 7 bases. Germline-derived CDR1 and CDR2 are SGHRS and YFSETQ. DNA of the CDR3: TGCGCCAGCAGCTTCGGGACAGGGAATAATGAGCAGTTCTTC. Residues: CASSFGTGNNEQFF.

This clonotype was seen many times. V and J are TRBV20-1 and TRBJ2-7, with 8 bases that match TRBD2. J gave up 2 bases and V 5 bases, and 11 bases lay outside the gene matches. CDR3 length: 15 residues. CDR1 and CDR2 (germline): DFQATT, SNEGSKA (reference sequence). CDR3 region: CSAPTSARPPYEQYF. The CDR3 region has the DNA TGCAGTGCTCCGACTAGCGCCAGACCTCCCTACGAGCAGTACTTC.

This clonotype was recorded many times. The J gene is TRBJ1-1, the V gene TRBV29-1; TRBD1 aligns across 7 bases. The V and J ends lost 7 bases and 2 bases, in that order; junction bases with no gene match: 7. The germline gives CDR1 SQVTM, CDR2 ANQGSEA. The CDR3 loop spans 13 amino acids. CDR3 protein: CSGAGQRNTEAFF. Written as DNA, the CDR3 is TGCAGCGGGGCGGGACAGCGAAACACTGAAGCTTTCTTT.

This sequence joins TRBV5-4 and TRBJ1-4, with 8 positions matching TRBD1. Germline V lookup: CDR1 SGHNT, CDR2 YYREEE (reference sequence). Trimming took 4 bases from V and 4 from J; bases not matched to a gene: 6. The length of the CDR3 is 15 residues. The CDR3 sequence: CASSGRQGINEKLFF. DNA of the CDR3: TGTGCCAGCAGCGGACGACAGGGGATTAATGAAAAACTGTTTTTT.

The CDR3 DNA reads TGTGCCAGCAGCTTAGGAACGGGGGGGATGGAGACCCAGTACTTC. This codes for CASSLGTGGMETQYF. The chain carries TRBV7-2 and TRBJ2-5; 8 bases fit TRBD2. Per the germline V gene, CDR1 is SGHTA and CDR2 is FQGNSA. The trim removed 1 base at V and 5 bases at J, leaving 6 bases unmatched. This CDR3 is built from 15 residues.

The table lists this clonotype with many counts. Germline and junction disagree at one end, which may indicate a read error. This rearrangement joins TRBV11-2 to TRBJ2-3; the D call may be TRBD1 or TRBD2 (5 bases each). The germline V gene encodes CDR1 SGHAT and CDR2 FQNNGV. The CDR3 totals 15 residues. The CDR3 is CASTLDGGGTDTQYF. Here the CDR3 DNA reads TGTGCCAGCACCTTAGATGGGGGAGGCACAGATACGCAGTATTTT.

This clonotype came up many times. The V and J genes are TRBV19 and TRBJ1-5; D may be TRBD1 (5 bases). The V gene lost 5 bases and the J gene lost 2 bases, with 16 bases spanning the gap. The germline V gene has CDR1 LNHDA and CDR2 SQIVND (reference sequence). This CDR3 has 16 residues. The DNA of the CDR3 is TGTGCCAGTAGTGGCCGGGGGACCCTGGGCAATCAGCCCCAGCATTTT. This encodes CASSGRGTLGNQPQHF.

This clonotype turned up a few times. The chain is built from TRBV3-1 and TRBJ2-3; tentatively, D is TRBD2 (6 bases). Germline assignment: CDR1 LGHDT and CDR2 YNNKEL (reference sequence). The germline V and J ends were trimmed by 8 bases and 2 bases, with 11 bases remaining between them. CDR3 length equals 13 residues. The CDR3 DNA reads as TGTGCCAGCTCCCTAGCGCTCACAGATACGCAGTATTTT. Its protein product is CASSLALTDTQYF.

This clonotype was seen many times. V and J are TRBV6-4 and TRBJ2-1, with TRBD2 matching 12 bases. V was clipped by 2 bases and J by 7 bases; unmatched bases: 0. Germline CDR1 reads MRHNA; CDR2 reads SNTAGT. The CDR3 runs to 14 residues. Here the CDR3 reads CASSDGTSGNEQFF. The CDR3 nucleotides read TGTGCCAGCAGTGACGGGACTAGCGGGAATGAGCAGTTCTTC.

A note on this clonotype: At one end, the junction sequence differs from germline, possibly due to a read error. The chain links TRBV5-4 to TRBJ2-5, with no clear D. CDR1 and CDR2 (germline): SGHNT, YYREEE (reference sequence). The CDR3 is 14 amino acids. The DNA for the CDR3 is TGTGTCAGCAGCTTGGCCGCGACGGAAGAGACCCAGTACTTC. Amino acids: CVSSLAATEETQYF.

In this sample, this clonotype turned up many times. The chain joins TRBV18 to TRBJ2-2; 8 bases are a match to TRBD1. Losses at the gene ends were 3 bases for V and 0 bases for J; bases not matched to a gene: 3. Germline V gives CDR1 KGHSH, CDR2 LQKENI. The CDR3 has 16 amino acids. In DNA, the CDR3 is TGTGCCAGCTCACCTAGACAGGGGTCGAACACCGGGGAGCTGTTTTTT. Protein product: CASSPRQGSNTGELFF.

A few counts support this clonotype. The chain combines TRBV7-2 with TRBJ2-7, with D perhaps TRBD2 (6 bases). CDR3 length: 14 residues. V lost 4 bases and J lost 7, with 17 bases in between. Germline V gene data show CDR1 as SGHTA and CDR2 as FQGNSA. The CDR3 protein is CASSSLDGAGEQYF. The CDR3 coding sequence is TGTGCCAGCAGCTCCCTCGACGGGGCGGGGGAGCAGTACTTC. The entire variable domain, with the rest obtained from reference TRBV7-2 and TRBJ2-7, is as follows: GAGVSQSPSNKVTEKGKDVELRCDPISGHTALYWYRQSLGQGLEFLIYFQGNSAPDKSGLPSDRFSAERTGGSVSTLTIQRTQQEDSAVYLCASSSLDGAGEQYFGPGTRLTVT.

The sample holds a few counts of this clonotype. The CDR3 DNA is TGTGCCAGCAGCCAATCAAAGTCCTACAATGAGCAGTTCTTC. This encodes CASSQSKSYNEQFF. This chain uses TRBV7-2 with TRBJ2-1; unclear D gene. CDR1 and CDR2 (germline): SGHTA, FQGNSA. Trimming removed 5 bases from V and 1 base from J, with 9 bases in between. The CDR3 sequence is 14 residues long.

This clonotype turned up a few times. The gene calls are TRBV7-6 and TRBJ1-1; 9 nucleotides agree with TRBD1. CDR3 length: 13 residues. From germline, CDR1 is SGHVS and CDR2 FNYEAQ. V lost 6 bases and J lost 4; bases outside the gene matches: 3. The CDR3 spells CASSWTGVTEAFF. The CDR3 DNA reads TGTGCCAGCAGTTGGACAGGGGTCACTGAAGCTTTCTTT.

This chain connects TRBV11-2 to TRBJ2-7, with a possible D match to TRBD1 (5 bases). The CDR3 is 14 amino acids. Trimming removed 5 bases at V and 0 bases at J, with 11 bases between. Germline values: CDR1 SGHAT, CDR2 FQNNGV. The DNA of the CDR3 is TGTGCCAGCAGCCCACGGACACTCTCCTACGAGCAGTACTTC. It encodes CASSPRTLSYEQYF.